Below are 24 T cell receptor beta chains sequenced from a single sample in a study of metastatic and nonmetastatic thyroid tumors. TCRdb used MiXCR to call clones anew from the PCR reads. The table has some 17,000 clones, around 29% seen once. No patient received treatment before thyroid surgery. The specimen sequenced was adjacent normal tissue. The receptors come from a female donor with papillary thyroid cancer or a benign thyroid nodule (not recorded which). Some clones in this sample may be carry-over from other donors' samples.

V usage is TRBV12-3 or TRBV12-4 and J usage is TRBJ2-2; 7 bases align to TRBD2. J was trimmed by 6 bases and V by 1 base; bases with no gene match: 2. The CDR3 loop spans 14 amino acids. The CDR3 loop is CASSLGLAPGELFF. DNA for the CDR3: TGTGCCAGCAGTTTAGGACTAGCCCCCGGGGAGCTGTTTTTT.

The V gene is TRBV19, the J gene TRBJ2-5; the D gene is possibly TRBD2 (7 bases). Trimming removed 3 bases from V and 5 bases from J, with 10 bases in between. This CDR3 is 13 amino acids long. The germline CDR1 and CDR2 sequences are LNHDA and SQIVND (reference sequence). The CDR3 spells CASSMGGRETQYF. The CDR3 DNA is TGTGCCAGTAGTATGGGGGGGCGGGAGACCCAGTACTTC.

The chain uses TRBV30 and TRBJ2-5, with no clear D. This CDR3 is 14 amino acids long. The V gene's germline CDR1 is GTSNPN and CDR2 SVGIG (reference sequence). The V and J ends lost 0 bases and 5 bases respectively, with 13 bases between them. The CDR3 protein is CAWSVGNLGETQYF. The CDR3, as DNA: TGTGCCTGGAGTGTGGGGAATCTAGGGGAGACCCAGTACTTC.

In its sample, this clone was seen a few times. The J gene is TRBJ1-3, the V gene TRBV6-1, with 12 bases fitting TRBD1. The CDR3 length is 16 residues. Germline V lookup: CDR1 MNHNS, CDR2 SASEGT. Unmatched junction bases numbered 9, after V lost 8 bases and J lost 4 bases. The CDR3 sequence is CASAVGTGGEGNTIYF. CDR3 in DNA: TGTGCCAGCGCGGTCGGGACAGGGGGCGAAGGAAACACCATATATTTT.

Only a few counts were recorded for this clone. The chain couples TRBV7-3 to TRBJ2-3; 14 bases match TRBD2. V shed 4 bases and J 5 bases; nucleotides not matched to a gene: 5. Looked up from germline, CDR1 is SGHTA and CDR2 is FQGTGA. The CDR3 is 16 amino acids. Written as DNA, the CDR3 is TGTGCCAGCAGCTCCGGACTAGCGGGAGGACTAGATACGCAGTATTTT. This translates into CASSSGLAGGLDTQYF.

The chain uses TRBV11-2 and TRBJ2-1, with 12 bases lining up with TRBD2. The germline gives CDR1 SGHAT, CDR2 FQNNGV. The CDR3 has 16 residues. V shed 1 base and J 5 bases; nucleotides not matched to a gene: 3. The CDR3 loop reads CASSLGLAGEDNEQFF. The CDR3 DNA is TGTGCCAGCAGCTTAGGACTAGCGGGAGAAGACAATGAGCAGTTCTTC.

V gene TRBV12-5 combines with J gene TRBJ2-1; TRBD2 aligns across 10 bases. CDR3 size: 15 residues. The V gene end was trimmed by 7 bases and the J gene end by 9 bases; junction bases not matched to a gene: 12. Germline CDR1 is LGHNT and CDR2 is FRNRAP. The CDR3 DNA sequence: TGTGCTAGTGCCTTATCACTAGCGGGATCCGGTGAGCAGTTCTTC. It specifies CASALSLAGSGEQFF.

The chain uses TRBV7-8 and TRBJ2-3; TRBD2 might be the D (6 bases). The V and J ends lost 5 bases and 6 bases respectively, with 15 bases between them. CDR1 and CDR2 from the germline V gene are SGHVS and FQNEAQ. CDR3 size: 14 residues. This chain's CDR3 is CASSRLAIVDTQYF. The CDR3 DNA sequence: TGTGCCAGCAGCCGGCTAGCGATAGTGGATACGCAGTATTTT. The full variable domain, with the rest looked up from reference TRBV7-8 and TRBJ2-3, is GAGVSQSPRYKVAKRGQDVALRCDPISGHVSLFWYQQALGQGPEFLTYFQNEAQLDKSGLPSDRFFAERPEGSVSTLKIQRTQQEDSAVYLCASSRLAIVDTQYFGPGTRLTVL.

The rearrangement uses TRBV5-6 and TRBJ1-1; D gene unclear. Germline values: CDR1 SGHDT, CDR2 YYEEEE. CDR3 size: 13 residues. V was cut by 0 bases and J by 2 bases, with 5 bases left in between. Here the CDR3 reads CASSLVRNTEAFF. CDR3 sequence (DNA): TGTGCCAGCAGCTTGGTTCGAAACACTGAAGCTTTCTTT.

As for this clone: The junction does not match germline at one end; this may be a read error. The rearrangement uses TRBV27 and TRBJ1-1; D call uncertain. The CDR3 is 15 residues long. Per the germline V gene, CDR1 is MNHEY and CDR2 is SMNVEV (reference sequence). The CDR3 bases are TGTGCTAGCAGTGTCAGGAGGTATACAAACACTGAAGCTTTCTTT. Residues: CASSVRRYTNTEAFF.

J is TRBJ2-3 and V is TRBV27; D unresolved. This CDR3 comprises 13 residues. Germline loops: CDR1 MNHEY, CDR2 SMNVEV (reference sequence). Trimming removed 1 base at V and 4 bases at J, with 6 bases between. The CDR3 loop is CASSLLAADTQYF. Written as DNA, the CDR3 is TGTGCCAGCAGTTTATTAGCCGCAGATACGCAGTATTTT.

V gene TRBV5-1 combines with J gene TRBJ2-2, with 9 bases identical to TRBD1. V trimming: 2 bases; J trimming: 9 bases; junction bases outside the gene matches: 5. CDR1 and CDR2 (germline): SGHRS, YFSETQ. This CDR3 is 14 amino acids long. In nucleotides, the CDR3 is TGCGCCAGCAGCTTCTGGGACAGGGAACGGGAGCTGTTTTTT. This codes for CASSFWDRERELFF.

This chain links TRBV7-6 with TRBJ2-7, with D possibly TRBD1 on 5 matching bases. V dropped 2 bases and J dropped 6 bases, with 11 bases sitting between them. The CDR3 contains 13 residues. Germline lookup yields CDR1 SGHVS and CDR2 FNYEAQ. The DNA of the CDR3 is TGTGCCAGCAGCTTATTCCAGGGCGGCGAGCAGTACTTC. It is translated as CASSLFQGGEQYF. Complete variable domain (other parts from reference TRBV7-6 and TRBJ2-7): GAGVSQSPRYKVTKRGQDVALRCDPISGHVSLYWYRQALGQGPEFLTYFNYEAQQDKSGLPNDRFSAERPEGSISTLTIQRTEQRDSAMYRCASSLFQGGEQYFGPGTRLTVT.

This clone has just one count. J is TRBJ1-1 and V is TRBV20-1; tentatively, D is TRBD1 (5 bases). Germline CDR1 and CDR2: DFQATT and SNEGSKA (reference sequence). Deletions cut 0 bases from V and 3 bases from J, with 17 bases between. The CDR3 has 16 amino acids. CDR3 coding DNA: TGCAGTGCTAGAGAGCGGGGTGAGGGAGGGGACACTGAAGCTTTCTTT. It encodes CSARERGEGGDTEAFF.

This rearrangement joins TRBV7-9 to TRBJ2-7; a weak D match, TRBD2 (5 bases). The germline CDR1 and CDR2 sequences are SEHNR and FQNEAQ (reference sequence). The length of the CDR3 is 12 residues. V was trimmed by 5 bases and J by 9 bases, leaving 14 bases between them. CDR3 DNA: TGTGCCAGCAGCCCCCCCTGGGGAGTGCAGTACTTC. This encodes CASSPPWGVQYF.

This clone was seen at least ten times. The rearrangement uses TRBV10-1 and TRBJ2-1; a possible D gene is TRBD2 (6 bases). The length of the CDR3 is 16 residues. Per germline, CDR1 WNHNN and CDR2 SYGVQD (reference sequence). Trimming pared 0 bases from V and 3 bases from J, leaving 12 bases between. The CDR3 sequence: CASSESKAGGYNEQFF. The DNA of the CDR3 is TGCGCCAGCAGTGAGTCGAAAGCGGGCGGCTACAATGAGCAGTTCTTC.

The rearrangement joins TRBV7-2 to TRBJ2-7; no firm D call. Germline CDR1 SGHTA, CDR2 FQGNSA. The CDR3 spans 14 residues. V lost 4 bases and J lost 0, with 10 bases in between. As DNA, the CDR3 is TGTGCCAGCAGCTCCTACGAAGGCTCCTACGAGCAGTACTTC. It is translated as CASSSYEGSYEQYF.

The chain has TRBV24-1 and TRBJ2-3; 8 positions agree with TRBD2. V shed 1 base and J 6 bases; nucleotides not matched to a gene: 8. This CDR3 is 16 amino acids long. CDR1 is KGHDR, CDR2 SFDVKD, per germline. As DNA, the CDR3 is TGTGCCACCAGTGATTTTGGGCTAGCGGGCCTGGATACGCAGTATTTT. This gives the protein CATSDFGLAGLDTQYF.

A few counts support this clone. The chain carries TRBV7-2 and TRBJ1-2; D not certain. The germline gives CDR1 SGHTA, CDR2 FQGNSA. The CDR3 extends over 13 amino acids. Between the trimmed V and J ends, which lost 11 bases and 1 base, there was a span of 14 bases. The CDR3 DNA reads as TGTGCCCCCCTCGGCAGGCGTAACTATGGCTACACCTTC. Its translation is CAPLGRRNYGYTF.

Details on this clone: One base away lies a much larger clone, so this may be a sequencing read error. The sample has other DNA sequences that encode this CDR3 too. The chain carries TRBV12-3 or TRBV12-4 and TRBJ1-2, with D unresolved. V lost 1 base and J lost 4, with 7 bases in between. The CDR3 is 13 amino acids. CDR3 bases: TGTGCCAGCAGTTTAGGAGACACCTATGGCTACACCTTC. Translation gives CASSLGDTYGYTF.

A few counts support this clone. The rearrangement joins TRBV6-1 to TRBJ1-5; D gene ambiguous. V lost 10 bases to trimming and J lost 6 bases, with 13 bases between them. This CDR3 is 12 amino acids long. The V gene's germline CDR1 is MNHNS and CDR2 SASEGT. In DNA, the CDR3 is TGTGCCACAACGTTCTCCGGTCAGCCCCAGCATTTT. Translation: CATTFSGQPQHF.

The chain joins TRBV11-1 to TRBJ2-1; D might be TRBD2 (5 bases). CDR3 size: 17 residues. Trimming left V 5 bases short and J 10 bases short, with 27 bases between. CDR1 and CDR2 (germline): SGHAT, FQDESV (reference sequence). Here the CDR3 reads CASSPKPSERFEEEQFF. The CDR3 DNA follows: TGTGCCAGCAGCCCTAAACCGAGCGAGCGGTTTGAAGAGGAGCAGTTCTTC.

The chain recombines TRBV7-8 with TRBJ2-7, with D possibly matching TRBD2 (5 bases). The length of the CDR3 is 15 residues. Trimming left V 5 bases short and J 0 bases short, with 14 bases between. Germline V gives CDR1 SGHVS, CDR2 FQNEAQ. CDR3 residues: CASSLGVATSYEQYF. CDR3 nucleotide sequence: TGTGCCAGCAGCCTGGGAGTCGCCACCTCCTACGAGCAGTACTTC.

In nucleotides, the CDR3 is TGTGCCAGCAGTGAAGTCCCAGGGGGCAATCAGCCCCAGCATTTT. Its translation is CASSEVPGGNQPQHF. The chain carries TRBV2 and TRBJ1-5; D might be TRBD1 (6 bases). Germline loops: CDR1 SNHLY, CDR2 FYNNEI. Trimming shortened V by 1 base and J by 2 bases, and 9 bases separated the two germline ends. The CDR3 has 15 amino acids. The full variable domain, rest sourced from reference TRBV2 and TRBJ1-5, is EPEVTQTPSHQVTQMGQEVILRCVPISNHLYFYWYRQILGQKVEFLVSFYNNEISEKSEIFDDQFSVERPDGSNFTLKIRSTKLEDSAMYFCASSEVPGGNQPQHFGDGTRLSIL.